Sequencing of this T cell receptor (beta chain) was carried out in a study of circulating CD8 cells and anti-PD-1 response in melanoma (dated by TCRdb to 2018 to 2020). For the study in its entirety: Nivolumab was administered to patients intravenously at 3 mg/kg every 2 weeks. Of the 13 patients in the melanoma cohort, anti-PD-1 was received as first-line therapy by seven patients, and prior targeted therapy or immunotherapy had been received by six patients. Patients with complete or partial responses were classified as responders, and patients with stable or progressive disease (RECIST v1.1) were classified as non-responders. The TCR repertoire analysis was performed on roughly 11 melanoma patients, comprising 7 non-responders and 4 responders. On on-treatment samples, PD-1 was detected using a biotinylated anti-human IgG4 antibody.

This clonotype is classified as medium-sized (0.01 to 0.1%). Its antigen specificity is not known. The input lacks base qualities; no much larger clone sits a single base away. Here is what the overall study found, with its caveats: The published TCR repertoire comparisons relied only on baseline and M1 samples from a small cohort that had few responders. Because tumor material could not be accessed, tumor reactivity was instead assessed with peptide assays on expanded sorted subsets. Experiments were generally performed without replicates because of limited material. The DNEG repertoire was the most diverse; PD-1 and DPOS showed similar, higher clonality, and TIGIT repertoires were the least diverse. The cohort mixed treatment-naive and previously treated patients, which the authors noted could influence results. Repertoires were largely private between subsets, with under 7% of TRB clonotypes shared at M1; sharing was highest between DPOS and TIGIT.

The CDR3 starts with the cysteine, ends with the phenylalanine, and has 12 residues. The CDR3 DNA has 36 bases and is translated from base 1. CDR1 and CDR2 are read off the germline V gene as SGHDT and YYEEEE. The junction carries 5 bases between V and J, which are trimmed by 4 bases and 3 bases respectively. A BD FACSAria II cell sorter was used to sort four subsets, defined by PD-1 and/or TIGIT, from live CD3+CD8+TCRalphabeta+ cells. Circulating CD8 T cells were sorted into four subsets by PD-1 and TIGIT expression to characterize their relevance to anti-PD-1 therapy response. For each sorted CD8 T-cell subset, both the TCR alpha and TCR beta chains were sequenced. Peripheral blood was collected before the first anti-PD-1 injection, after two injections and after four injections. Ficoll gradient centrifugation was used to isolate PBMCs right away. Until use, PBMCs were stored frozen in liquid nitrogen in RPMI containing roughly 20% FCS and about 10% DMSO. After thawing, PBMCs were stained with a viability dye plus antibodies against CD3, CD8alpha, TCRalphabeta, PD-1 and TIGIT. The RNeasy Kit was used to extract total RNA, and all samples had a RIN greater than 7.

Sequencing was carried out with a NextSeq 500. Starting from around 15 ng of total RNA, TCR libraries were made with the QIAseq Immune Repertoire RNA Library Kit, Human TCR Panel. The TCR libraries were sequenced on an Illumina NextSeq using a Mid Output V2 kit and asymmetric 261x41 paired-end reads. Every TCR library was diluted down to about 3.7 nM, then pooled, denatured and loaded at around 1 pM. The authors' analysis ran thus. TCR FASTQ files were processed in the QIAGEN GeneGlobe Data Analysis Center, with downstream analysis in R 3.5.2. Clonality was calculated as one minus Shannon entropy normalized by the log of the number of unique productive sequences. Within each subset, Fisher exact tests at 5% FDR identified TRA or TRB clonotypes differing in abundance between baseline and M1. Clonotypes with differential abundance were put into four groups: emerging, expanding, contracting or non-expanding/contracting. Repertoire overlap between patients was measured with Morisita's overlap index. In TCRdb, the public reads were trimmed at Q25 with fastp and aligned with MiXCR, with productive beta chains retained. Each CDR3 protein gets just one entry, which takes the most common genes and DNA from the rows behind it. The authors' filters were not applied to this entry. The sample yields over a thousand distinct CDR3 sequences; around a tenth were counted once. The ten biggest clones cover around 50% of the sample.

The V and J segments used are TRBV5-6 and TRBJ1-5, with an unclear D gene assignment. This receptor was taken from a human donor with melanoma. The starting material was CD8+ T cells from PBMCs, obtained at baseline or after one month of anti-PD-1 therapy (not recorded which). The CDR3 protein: CASSRLNQPQHF. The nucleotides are TGTGCCAGCAGCCGACTCAATCAGCCCCAGCATTTT.